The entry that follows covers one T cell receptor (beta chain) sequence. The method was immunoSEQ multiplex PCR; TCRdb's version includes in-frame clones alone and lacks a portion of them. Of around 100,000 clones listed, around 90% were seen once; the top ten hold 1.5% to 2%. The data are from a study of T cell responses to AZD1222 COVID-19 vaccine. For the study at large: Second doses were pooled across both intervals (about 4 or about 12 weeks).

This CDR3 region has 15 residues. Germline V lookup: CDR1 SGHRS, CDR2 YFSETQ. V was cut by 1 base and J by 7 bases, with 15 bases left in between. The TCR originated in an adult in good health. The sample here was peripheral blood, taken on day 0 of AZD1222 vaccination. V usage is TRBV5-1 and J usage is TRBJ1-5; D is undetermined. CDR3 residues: CASSLYSGPDQPQHF. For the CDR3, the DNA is TGCGCCAGCAGCTTGTACAGCGGACCGGACCAGCCCCAGCATTTT.